This is a list of T cell receptor beta chains from one sample in a study of vaccination and CD4 T cells after COVID-19. One entry per CDR3 protein, called by TCRdb with MiXCR from the PCR reads. The repertoire includes thousands of distinct CDR3 sequences, approximately 55% of them detected once, and over 30% sits in the top ten. These TCRs are of unknown antigen specificity. The material sequenced was CD4+ T cells from blood, cultured in vitro. The origin of the receptors is a human donor in good health. Each CDR3 is given with its conserved first and last residue.

V,CDR3
TRBV4-1,CASSQVQISVISSPLHF
TRBV20-1,CSASPPQGVTEAFF
TRBV25-1,CASSETDTQYF
TRBV20-1,CSARTGNSNQPQHF
TRBV11-2,CASSLPAGNTIYF
TRBV7-2,CASSLGPVNSPLHF
TRBV7-2,CASSLVVLAEEKLFF
TRBV6-5,CASSYQTGGNTEAFF
TRBV19,CASSIGSYNEQFF
TRBV20-1,CSAGGGHTDTQYF
TRBV20-1,CSVRPGVNTEAFF
TRBV27,CASSLTGKGGYTF
TRBV11-1,CASSLETSNTEAFF
TRBV20-1,CSLGHGYTF
TRBV5-6,CASSLELSPLHF
TRBV20-1,CSASRRWADQPQHF
TRBV2,CASSDYQRPITMLYF